The 32 T cell receptor beta chains below come from one sample, sequenced in a study of cytomegalovirus exposure and HLA in healthy donors. PCR amplification relied on 60 Vbeta primers (plus 13 Jbeta primers). The protocol was immunoSEQ multiplex PCR, while the TCRdb copy is restricted to in-frame clones and leaves out a portion. The sample holds about 150,000 clones, around 75% seen once. The sequenced material came from PBMCs. The receptors derive from a young man in good health and CMV-seropositive.

This sequence joins TRBV2 and TRBJ1-4; D perhaps matches TRBD1 (5 bases). Trimming shortened V by 6 bases and J by 5 bases, and 13 bases separated the two germline ends. Germline V gene data show CDR1 as SNHLY and CDR2 as FYNNEI. The CDR3 totals 14 residues. For the CDR3, the DNA is TGTGCCAGCAGGCAGGGTATCCCAAATGAAAAACTGTTTTTT. This gives the protein CASRQGIPNEKLFF. Complete variable domain (other parts from reference TRBV2 and TRBJ1-4): EPEVTQTPSHQVTQMGQEVILRCVPISNHLYFYWYRQILGQKVEFLVSFYNNEISEKSEIFDDQFSVERPDGSNFTLKIRSTKLEDSAMYFCASRQGIPNEKLFFGSGTQLSVL.

The rearrangement joins TRBV28 to TRBJ2-1; maybe TRBD2 (7 bases). This CDR3 contains 15 residues. Trimming left V 3 bases short and J 9 bases short, with 18 bases between. CDR1 MDHEN and CDR2 SYDVKM come from the germline V gene. The CDR3 here is CASSFMGRRGGEQFF. CDR3 coding DNA: TGTGCCAGCAGTTTTATGGGGCGGAGGGGGGGTGAGCAGTTCTTC.

Turning to this clone: A junction boundary mismatches the germline segment, possibly from a read error. The genes are TRBV7-9 and TRBJ2-6; D perhaps matches TRBD2 (5 bases). This CDR3 has 16 amino acids. Germline V gene data show CDR1 as SEHNR and CDR2 as FQNEAQ (reference sequence). CDR3 region: CSSSLGRGSDSNVLTF. CDR3 in DNA: TGTTCCAGCAGCTTAGGGCGTGGGAGTGACTCGAACGTCCTGACTTTC.

V gene TRBV28 combines with J gene TRBJ2-3; a possible D gene is TRBD2 (6 bases). The V gene's germline CDR1 is MDHEN and CDR2 SYDVKM. The CDR3 length is 12 residues. Trimming took 3 bases from V and 13 from J, leaving 14 bases between them. CDR3 in DNA: TGTGCCAGCAGTTTTGGGACTCAGATCAAGTATTTT. Its translation is CASSFGTQIKYF.

The rearrangement joins TRBV7-2 to TRBJ2-7; 9 nucleotides line up with TRBD2. The CDR3 covers 16 residues. The V and J ends lost 4 bases and 3 bases, in that order; junction bases with no gene match: 10. Looked up from germline, CDR1 is SGHTA and CDR2 is FQGNSA. The CDR3 bases are TGTGCCAGCAGCTCCTGGGGTAGCGGGAGAGACTACGAGCAGTACTTC. Its translation: CASSSWGSGRDYEQYF.

CDR3 sequence: CAISEVRGTEAFF. Here the CDR3 DNA reads TGTGCCATCAGTGAGGTTAGGGGGACTGAAGCTTTCTTT. This sequence joins TRBV10-3 and TRBJ1-1, with TRBD1 as a possible D gene (6 bases). Germline lookup yields CDR1 ENHRY and CDR2 SYGVKD. V lost 2 bases and J lost 5, with 9 bases in between. The CDR3 is made up of 13 amino acids.

In its sample, this clone was seen a few times. This chain links TRBV7-8 with TRBJ2-3, with 9 positions matching TRBD2. Germline trimming cut 5 bases from V and 6 bases from J; bases unmatched to any gene: 6. The germline V gene has CDR1 SGHVS and CDR2 FQNEAQ. The CDR3 has 14 residues. CDR3 DNA: TGTGCCAGCAGCCGTGGGACTAGCAGTGATACGCAGTATTTT. This sequence encodes CASSRGTSSDTQYF.

CDR3 region: CASRRQGLDTEAFF. Written as DNA, the CDR3 is TGTGCCAGCAGGAGACAGGGGTTGGACACTGAAGCTTTCTTT. The rearrangement links TRBV7-9 to TRBJ1-1, with 8 bases fitting TRBD1. The CDR3 runs to 14 residues. Trimming cost V 6 bases and J 3 bases; bases outside gene matches: 6. CDR1 is SEHNR, CDR2 FQNEAQ, per germline (reference sequence).

This CDR3 is CASSVEGQGIQYF. The CDR3 DNA is TGTGCCAGCAGTGTGGAGGGCCAGGGCATTCAGTACTTC. This chain links TRBV11-2 with TRBJ2-4, with D possibly TRBD2 on 6 matching bases. The CDR3 runs to 13 residues. The V end lost 6 bases, the J end lost 9 bases, and 15 bases lay between the germline ends. Germline V gene lookup returns CDR1 SGHAT and CDR2 FQNNGV.

The V and J genes are TRBV19 and TRBJ2-3, with D perhaps TRBD2 (6 bases). CDR3 length: 14 residues. Germline V gene sequence: CDR1 LNHDA, CDR2 SQIVND (reference sequence). Trimming removed 5 bases at V and 0 bases at J, with 9 bases between. This CDR3 is CASSLGLSTDTQYF. As DNA, the CDR3 is TGTGCCAGTAGTCTCGGACTAAGCACAGATACGCAGTATTTT.

The chain recombines TRBV15 with TRBJ1-1; D unresolved. Trimming pared 0 bases from V and 7 bases from J, leaving 12 bases between. CDR3 length equals 14 residues. The germline V gene has CDR1 LNHNV and CDR2 YYDKDF (reference sequence). The CDR3 bases are TGTGCCACCAGCAGAGATAACGCGGGGAATGAAGCTTTCTTT. Amino acid sequence: CATSRDNAGNEAFF.

The chain couples TRBV28 to TRBJ1-5, with D hard to call. The germline V gene encodes CDR1 MDHEN and CDR2 SYDVKM. V lost 3 bases and J lost 0, with 12 bases in between. The CDR3 is made up of 16 amino acids. The CDR3 loop reads CASSFPASFSNQPQHF. The CDR3 nucleotides are TGTGCCAGCAGTTTCCCAGCGAGTTTTAGCAATCAGCCCCAGCATTTT.

This chain uses TRBV15 with TRBJ2-2; 13 bases match TRBD2. The CDR3 is made up of 18 amino acids. Trimming cost V 4 bases and J 5 bases; bases outside gene matches: 10. Germline CDR1 is LNHNV and CDR2 is YYDKDF (reference sequence). CDR3 protein: CATSIGLAGEAGTGELFF. The CDR3 DNA reads as TGTGCCACCAGCATAGGACTAGCGGGAGAGGCTGGGACCGGGGAGCTGTTTTTT.

The chain combines TRBV21-1 with TRBJ2-1; the D segment call TRBD2 is taken from the table without a DNA check. TRBV21-1 is a known pseudogene. The CDR3 sequence is 16 residues long. CDR3 loop: CAYRRGEGLEYNEQFF. Here the CDR3 DNA reads TGTGCCTACAGGAGAGGGGAGGGACTGGAATACAATGAGCAGTTCTTC.

The V and J genes are TRBV7-6 and TRBJ1-3; perhaps TRBD1 as D (6 bases). Germline CDR1 is SGHVS and CDR2 is FNYEAQ. The CDR3 loop spans 12 amino acids. V lost 2 bases and J 7 bases, leaving 6 bases between the germline ends. The CDR3 nucleotides read TGTGCCAGCAGCTTAACAGGGAACACCATATATTTT. This encodes CASSLTGNTIYF.

This clone was seen only once. V gene TRBV5-1 combines with J gene TRBJ1-4; D gene uncertain. CDR3 size: 14 residues. The V gene's germline CDR1 is SGHRS and CDR2 YFSETQ. The V end was cut by 3 bases, the J end by 8 bases, with 14 bases between. The CDR3 reads CASSSSHSQEKLFF. The CDR3, as DNA: TGCGCCAGCAGCTCTTCCCACAGTCAGGAAAAACTGTTTTTT.

The gene calls are TRBV4-1 and TRBJ2-7; D is ambiguous. V shed 1 base and J shed 4 bases, with 14 bases lying between them. The CDR3 runs to 15 residues. The V gene's germline CDR1 is MGHRA and CDR2 YSYEKL. CDR3 bases: TGCGCCAGCAGCCAAGCTGGCGGAGCTGGGTACGAGCAGTACTTC. Its translation is CASSQAGGAGYEQYF.

The V gene is TRBV30, the J gene TRBJ2-5, with D possibly matching TRBD1 (6 bases). The DNA end is more similar to TRBJ2-7, so the J call may be wrong. Germline-derived CDR1 and CDR2 are GTSNPN and SVGIG (reference sequence). The length of the CDR3 is 13 residues. CDR3 amino acids: CAWTSGQFYEQYF. The CDR3 nucleotides are TGTGCCTGGACAAGTGGACAGTTCTACGAGCAGTACTTC.

The chain couples TRBV4-1 to TRBJ2-7, with a weak D call TRBD2 (6 bases). There are 15 residues in the CDR3. Trimming stripped 2 bases from V and 0 bases from J, with 11 bases between. CDR1 is MGHRA and CDR2 is YSYEKL in the germline V gene. Here the CDR3 reads CASSQQPEGSYEQYF. CDR3 sequence (DNA): TGCGCCAGCAGCCAACAGCCGGAGGGCTCCTACGAGCAGTACTTC.

The V gene is TRBV30, the J gene TRBJ2-7, with a tentative D call TRBD2 (7 bases). The V end lost 2 bases, the J end lost 3 bases, and 14 bases lay between the germline ends. This CDR3 has 14 amino acids. Germline V lookup: CDR1 GTSNPN, CDR2 SVGIG (reference sequence). This chain's CDR3 is CAWSPEGGGYEQYF. DNA of the CDR3: TGTGCCTGGAGTCCGGAGGGAGGGGGCTACGAGCAGTACTTC.

This clone was counted between two and nine times. The chain uses TRBV29-1 and TRBJ2-6; D is unresolved. The V gene lost 4 bases and the J gene lost 0 bases, with 7 bases spanning the gap. The germline V gene has CDR1 SQVTM and CDR2 ANQGSEA. The CDR3 length is 14 residues. This CDR3 reads CSVVSLSGANVLTF. The CDR3 region has the DNA TGCAGCGTTGTTTCCCTCTCTGGGGCCAACGTCCTGACTTTC.

The chain recombines TRBV18 with TRBJ1-5; no clear D gene. Germline values: CDR1 KGHSH, CDR2 LQKENI. The CDR3 contains 10 residues. V lost 1 base and J lost 15, with 7 bases in between. The CDR3 bases are TGTGCCAGCTCACCACGGCCCAGGCATTTT. This translates into CASSPRPRHF.

The chain has TRBV6-6 and TRBJ1-2; D is unresolved. This CDR3 has 16 residues. Germline CDR1 is MNHNY and CDR2 is SVGAGI (reference sequence). V lost 0 bases and J lost 8, with 19 bases in between. The CDR3 DNA follows: TGTGCCAGCAGTTACTCCGGAGGAAGGAAGGCGGGCGGCTACACCTTC. Its translation: CASSYSGGRKAGGYTF.

This clone was counted only a few times. The J gene is TRBJ2-2, the V gene TRBV28; TRBD2 agrees at 7 bases. V lost 7 bases, J lost 6 bases, and 11 bases stayed unmatched. This CDR3 spans 15 amino acids. Germline lookup yields CDR1 MDHEN and CDR2 SYDVKM. In DNA form, the CDR3 reads TGTGCCAGCACCTGGGGGGGGAGAGCCTCCGGGGAGCTGTTTTTT. Amino acid sequence: CASTWGGRASGELFF.

This clone was picked up a small number of times. The chain uses TRBV2 and TRBJ1-2, with TRBD1 matching over 7 bases. The CDR3 totals 12 residues. CDR1 SNHLY and CDR2 FYNNEI come from the germline V gene. The ends lost 10 bases at V and 4 bases at J; junction bases unmatched: 6. CDR3 DNA sequence: TGTGCCACCACCGGGACAGTCTATGGCTACACCTTC. Translated, it gives CATTGTVYGYTF. Looking up the rest from reference TRBV2 and TRBJ1-2 gives the full variable domain: EPEVTQTPSHQVTQMGQEVILRCVPISNHLYFYWYRQILGQKVEFLVSFYNNEISEKSEIFDDQFSVERPDGSNFTLKIRSTKLEDSAMYFCATTGTVYGYTFGSGTRLTVV.

The chain recombines TRBV2 with TRBJ2-1; 8 bases fit TRBD2. In germline, CDR1 is SNHLY, CDR2 FYNNEI. CDR3 size: 17 residues. V dropped 4 bases and J dropped 5; count of bases not matched to a gene: 13. CDR3: CASSGASGSTSDNEQFF. CDR3 coding DNA: TGTGCCAGCAGTGGCGCTAGCGGGTCAACGTCGGACAATGAGCAGTTCTTC. The full variable domain, with the rest looked up from reference TRBV2 and TRBJ2-1, is EPEVTQTPSHQVTQMGQEVILRCVPISNHLYFYWYRQILGQKVEFLVSFYNNEISEKSEIFDDQFSVERPDGSNFTLKIRSTKLEDSAMYFCASSGASGSTSDNEQFFGPGTRLTVL.

The chain links TRBV12-5 to TRBJ2-1; unclear D gene. CDR3 length: 15 residues. Between the trimmed V and J ends, which lost 6 bases and 2 bases, there was a span of 14 bases. Germline V gene lookup returns CDR1 LGHNT and CDR2 FRNRAP. This CDR3 reads CASGHSSVAYNEQFF. DNA of the CDR3: TGTGCTAGTGGCCATTCGTCAGTCGCCTACAATGAGCAGTTCTTC.

V and J are TRBV30 and TRBJ2-7; 9 nucleotides line up with TRBD2. Germline-derived CDR1 and CDR2 are GTSNPN and SVGIG (reference sequence). Trimming removed 6 bases from V and 7 bases from J; junction bases left unmatched: 13. The CDR3 has 14 residues. CDR3 protein: CACLREGLRGEQYF. CDR3 in DNA: TGTGCCTGTTTGCGGGAGGGGCTCCGTGGAGAGCAGTACTTC.

The gene calls are TRBV10-3 and TRBJ1-5; D unresolved. V gave up 0 bases and J gave up 4 bases, with 10 bases separating them. The CDR3 is 15 residues long. Per the germline V gene, CDR1 is ENHRY and CDR2 is SYGVKD. CDR3 sequence (DNA): TGTGCCATCAGTGAGTCGAATGGAGGGAATCAGCCCCAGCATTTT. It translates to CAISESNGGNQPQHF.

This clone was detected once. The rearrangement links TRBV4-1 to TRBJ2-5; the D is unclear. The CDR3 sequence is 16 residues long. V shed 0 bases and J shed 4 bases, with 15 bases lying between them. Germline V gene lookup returns CDR1 MGHRA and CDR2 YSYEKL. This CDR3 reads CASSQDLGSYPETQYF. For the CDR3, the DNA is TGCGCCAGCAGCCAAGATCTGGGTAGCTATCCAGAGACCCAGTACTTC.

The V call is TRBV7-3, the J call TRBJ2-1, with D possibly TRBD2 on 5 matching bases. Trimming cost V 0 bases and J 9 bases, with 6 bases left between them. Germline CDR1 SGHTA, CDR2 FQGTGA. The CDR3 extends over 12 amino acids. For the CDR3, the DNA is TGTGCCAGCAGCTTAACCCGGGGTGAGCAGTTCTTC. Translating it yields CASSLTRGEQFF. Complete variable domain (other parts from reference TRBV7-3 and TRBJ2-1): GAGVSQTPSNKVTEKGKYVELRCDPISGHTALYWYRQSLGQGPEFLIYFQGTGAADDSGLPNDRFFAVRPEGSVSTLKIQRTERGDSAVYLCASSLTRGEQFFGPGTRLTVL.

V is TRBV2 and J is TRBJ2-2; 9 nucleotides align to TRBD1. CDR1 and CDR2 (germline): SNHLY, FYNNEI. Germline trimming cut 7 bases from V and 5 bases from J; bases unmatched to any gene: 11. This CDR3 comprises 16 residues. In DNA, the CDR3 is TGTGCCAGCACAGGGACAGGGAATTTTAGGACCGGGGAGCTGTTTTTT. Residues: CASTGTGNFRTGELFF.